This T cell receptor beta chain was obtained from a study of blood T cell repertoires in COVID-19. About the study: The United States, Italy and Spain were the sources of the acute and convalescent COVID-19 samples. Nucleic acid was either cDNA or gDNA, and it came from T cells, B-cell-depleted T cells, or PBMCs.

As handled by the study authors: The authors estimated nucleated cell counts from reference gene primer amplification. Assay: immunoSEQ multiplex PCR; the TCRdb copy retains only in-frame clones and omits some. Clone size and V and J calls were adopted from that table, with D and trimming inferred from the DNA. Seen here are around 98,000 clones, nearly 90% observed once, and the top ten hold approximately 4.9%. This clone was found once. Germline V gene lookup returns CDR1 MNHNS and CDR2 SASEGT. The CDR3 consists of 17 residues. The J segment lost 10 bases and the V segment lost 2 bases, leaving 14 bases of the junction unmatched.

The source material was peripheral blood. The V and J genes are TRBV6-1 and TRBJ1-6; 7 bases line up with TRBD1. The TCR was taken from a man between 65 and 85 years old with acute or convalescent COVID-19. The CDR3 region is CASSEQLQGRSESPLHF. CDR3 sequence (DNA): TGTGCCAGCAGTGAACAATTACAGGGGAGAAGTGAATCACCCCTCCACTTT.